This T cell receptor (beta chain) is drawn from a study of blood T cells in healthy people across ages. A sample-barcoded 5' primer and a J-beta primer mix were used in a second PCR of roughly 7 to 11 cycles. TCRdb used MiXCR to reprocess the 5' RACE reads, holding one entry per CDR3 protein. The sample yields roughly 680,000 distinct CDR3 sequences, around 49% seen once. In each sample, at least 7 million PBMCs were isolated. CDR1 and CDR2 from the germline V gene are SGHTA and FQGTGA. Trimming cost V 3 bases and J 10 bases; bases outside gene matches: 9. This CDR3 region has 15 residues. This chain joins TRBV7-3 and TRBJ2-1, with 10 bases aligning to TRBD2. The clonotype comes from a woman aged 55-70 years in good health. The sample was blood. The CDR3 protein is CASSFRLAGASEQFF. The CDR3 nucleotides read TGTGCCAGCAGCTTTCGGCTAGCGGGAGCAAGCGAGCAGTTCTTC.